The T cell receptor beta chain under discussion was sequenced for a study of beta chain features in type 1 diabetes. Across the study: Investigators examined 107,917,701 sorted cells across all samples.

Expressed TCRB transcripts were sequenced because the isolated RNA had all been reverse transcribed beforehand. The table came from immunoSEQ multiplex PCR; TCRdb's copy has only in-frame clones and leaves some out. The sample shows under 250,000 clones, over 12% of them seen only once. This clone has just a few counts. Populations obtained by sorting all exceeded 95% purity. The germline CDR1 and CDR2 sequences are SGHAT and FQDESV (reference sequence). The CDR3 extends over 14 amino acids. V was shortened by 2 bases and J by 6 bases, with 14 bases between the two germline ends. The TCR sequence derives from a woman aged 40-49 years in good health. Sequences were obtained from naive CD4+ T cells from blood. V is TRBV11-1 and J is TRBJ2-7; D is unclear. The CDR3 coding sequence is TGTGCCAGCAGCTTAAAGGTTCCGGGTAGCGAGCAGTACTTC. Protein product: CASSLKVPGSEQYF.